The entry that follows covers one T cell receptor (beta chain) sequence. Its target is unknown. Trimming left V 2 bases short and J 6 bases short, with 8 bases between. The CDR3 consists of 13 residues. Per germline, CDR1 MNHEY and CDR2 SVGAGI. Library preparation (for TCRbeta) was performed with unique molecular identifiers. From the PCR reads, TCRdb called clonotypes with MiXCR, one entry per CDR3 protein. This repertoire shows 77,000 or so distinct CDR3 sequences, 15% to 20% found once; its top ten account for approximately 51%. This sample is drawn from a study of T-cell reconstitution after alpha-beta-depleted transplantation in children. Study results and caveats: Alpha-beta T cells about two months after transplant reportedly derived from several hundred expanded graft clones. Newly generated T cells supplied most T-cell counts and diversity one year post-transplant.

This receptor was identified in a male patient under 10 years old who had a stem cell transplant for acute lymphoblastic leukemia, so the T cells may come from the graft donor. The V gene is TRBV6-5, the J gene TRBJ2-1, with a tentative D call TRBD2 (5 bases). The sequencing here drew on PBMCs, mostly from graft donor cells, taken 360 days after TCRalphabeta/CD19-depleted stem cell transplant. CDR3 sequence (DNA): TGTGCCAGCAGTTACACGGCGGGCAATGAGCAGTTCTTC. Amino acids: CASSYTAGNEQFF.